This record covers a single T cell receptor beta chain. The record originates from a study of CD8+ T cells in alopecia areata. cDNA reverse transcribed from extracted RNA served as the sequencing template. Repertoires were generated with immunoSEQ multiplex PCR, while TCRdb's copy carries only in-frame clones and drops some. The table lists a few hundred thousand clones, roughly 56% of them singletons. This CDR3 has 14 amino acids. Germline V gene sequence: CDR1 SGDLS, CDR2 YYNGEE. The junction had 1 base not matched to a gene; V was cut back by 0 bases and J by 3 bases. Specimen: CD8+ T cells sorted from blood. The TCR sequence derives from a human donor in good health. The chain recombines TRBV9 with TRBJ1-2; 8 bases agree with TRBD1. The CDR3 region has the DNA TGTGCCAGCAGCGTAGTGACAGGGGACTATGGCTACACCTTC. Translating it yields CASSVVTGDYGYTF.